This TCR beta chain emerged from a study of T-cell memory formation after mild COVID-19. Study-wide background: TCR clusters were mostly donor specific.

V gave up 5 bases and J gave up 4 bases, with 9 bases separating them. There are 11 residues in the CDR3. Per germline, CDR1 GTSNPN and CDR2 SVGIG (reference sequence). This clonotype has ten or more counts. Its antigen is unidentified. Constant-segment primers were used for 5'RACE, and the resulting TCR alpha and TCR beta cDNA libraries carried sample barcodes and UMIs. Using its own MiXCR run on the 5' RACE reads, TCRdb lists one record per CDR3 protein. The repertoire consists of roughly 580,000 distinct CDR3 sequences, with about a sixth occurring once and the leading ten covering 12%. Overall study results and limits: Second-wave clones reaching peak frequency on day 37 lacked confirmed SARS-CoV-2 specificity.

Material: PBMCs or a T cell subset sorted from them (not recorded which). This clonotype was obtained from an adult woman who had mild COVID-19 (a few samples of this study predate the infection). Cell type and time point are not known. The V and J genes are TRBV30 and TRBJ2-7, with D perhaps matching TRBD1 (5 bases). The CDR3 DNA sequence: TGTGCCTGGTCACAGGCTTACGAGCAGTACTTC. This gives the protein CAWSQAYEQYF.